Below, one TCR beta chain is given with its context. This sample was taken from a study of blood T cell repertoires in COVID-19. Turning to the study itself: COVID-19 samples from acute and convalescent phases originated in the United States, Italy and Spain.

The authors' processing: It was from reference gene primer amplification that nucleated cell counts were estimated. Clones were read by immunoSEQ multiplex PCR, and TCRdb kept only the in-frame ones, dropping some. V and J calls and clone size follow that table, whereas D and trimming were derived from the DNA. The sample lists about 110,000 clones, more than 65% occurring once. The origin of this receptor is a man between 45 and 60 years old with acute or convalescent COVID-19. Material for sequencing was peripheral blood.

The CDR3 loop is CATSDLNGRLNTGELFF. The CDR3 region has the DNA TGTGCCACCAGTGATTTAAATGGCCGACTTAACACCGGGGAGCTGTTTTTT. The J gene is TRBJ2-2, the V gene TRBV24-1; unclear D gene. In germline, CDR1 is KGHDR, CDR2 SFDVKD. CDR3 length equals 17 residues. Trimming pared 1 base from V and 2 bases from J, leaving 13 bases between.